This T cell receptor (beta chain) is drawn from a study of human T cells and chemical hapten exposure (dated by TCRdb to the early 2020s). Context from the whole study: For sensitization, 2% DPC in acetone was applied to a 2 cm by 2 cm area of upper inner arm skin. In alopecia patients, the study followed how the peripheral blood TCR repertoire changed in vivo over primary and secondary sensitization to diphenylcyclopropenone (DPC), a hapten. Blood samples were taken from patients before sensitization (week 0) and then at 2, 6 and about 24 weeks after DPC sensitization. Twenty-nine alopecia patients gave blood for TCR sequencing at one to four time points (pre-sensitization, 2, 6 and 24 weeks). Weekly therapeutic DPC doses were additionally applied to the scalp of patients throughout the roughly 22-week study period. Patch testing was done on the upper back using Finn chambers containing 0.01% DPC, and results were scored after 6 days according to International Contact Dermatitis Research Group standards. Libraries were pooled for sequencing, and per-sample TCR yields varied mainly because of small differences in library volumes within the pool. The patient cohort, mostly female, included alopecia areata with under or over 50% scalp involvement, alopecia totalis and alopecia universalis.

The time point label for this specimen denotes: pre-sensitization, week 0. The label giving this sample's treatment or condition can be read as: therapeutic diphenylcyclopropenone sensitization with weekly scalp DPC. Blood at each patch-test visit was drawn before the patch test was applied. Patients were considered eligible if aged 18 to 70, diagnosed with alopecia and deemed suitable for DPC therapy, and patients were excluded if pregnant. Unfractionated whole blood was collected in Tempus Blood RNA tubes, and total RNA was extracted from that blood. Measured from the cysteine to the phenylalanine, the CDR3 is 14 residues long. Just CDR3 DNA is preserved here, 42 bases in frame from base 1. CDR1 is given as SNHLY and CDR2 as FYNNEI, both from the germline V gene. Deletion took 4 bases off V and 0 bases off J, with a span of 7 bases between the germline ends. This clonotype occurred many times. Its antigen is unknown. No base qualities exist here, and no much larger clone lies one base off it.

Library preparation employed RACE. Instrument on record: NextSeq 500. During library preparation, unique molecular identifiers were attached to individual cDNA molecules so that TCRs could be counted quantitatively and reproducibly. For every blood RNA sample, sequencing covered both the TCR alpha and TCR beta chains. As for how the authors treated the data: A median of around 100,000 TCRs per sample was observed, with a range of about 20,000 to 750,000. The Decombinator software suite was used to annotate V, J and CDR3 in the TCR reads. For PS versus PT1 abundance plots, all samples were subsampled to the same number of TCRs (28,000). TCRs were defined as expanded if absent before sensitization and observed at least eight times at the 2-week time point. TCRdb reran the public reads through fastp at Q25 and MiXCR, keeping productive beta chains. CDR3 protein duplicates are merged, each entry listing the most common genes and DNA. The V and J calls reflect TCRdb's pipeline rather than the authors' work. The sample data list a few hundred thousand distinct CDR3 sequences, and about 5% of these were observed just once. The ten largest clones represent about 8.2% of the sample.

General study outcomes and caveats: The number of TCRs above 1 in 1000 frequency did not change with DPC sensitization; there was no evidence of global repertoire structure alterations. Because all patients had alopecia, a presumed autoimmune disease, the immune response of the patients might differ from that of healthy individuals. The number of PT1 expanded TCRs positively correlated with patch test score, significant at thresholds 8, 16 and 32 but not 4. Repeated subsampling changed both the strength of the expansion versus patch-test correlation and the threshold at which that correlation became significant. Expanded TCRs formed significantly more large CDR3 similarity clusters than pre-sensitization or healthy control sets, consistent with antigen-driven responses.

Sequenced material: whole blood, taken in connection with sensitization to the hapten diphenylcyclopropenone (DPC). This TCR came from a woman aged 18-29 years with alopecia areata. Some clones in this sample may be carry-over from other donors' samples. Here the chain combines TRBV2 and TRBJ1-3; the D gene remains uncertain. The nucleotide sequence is TGTGCCAGCAGTGTAGGCTTCTCTGGAAACACCATATATTTT. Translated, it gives CASSVGFSGNTIYF.